This T cell receptor (beta chain) was profiled in a study of cytomegalovirus exposure and HLA in healthy donors. This CDR3 comprises 13 residues. Germline CDR1 SQVTM, CDR2 ANQGSEA. V lost 3 bases and J lost 4, with 12 bases in between. General study findings and limits: Researchers counted around 180 TCR beta chains as cytomegalovirus-associated. DRB1 had the most TCR associations and HLA-C the fewest, a later analysis found, with rates varying by HLA locus. Among the sequence variants, a highly shared cluster was likely an artifact of sequencing.

About this clone itself: The antigen remains undetermined.

The PCR made use of 60 Vbeta and 13 Jbeta primers. The data were produced by immunoSEQ multiplex PCR, yet TCRdb's version contains in-frame clones alone and is incomplete. The data contain around 150,000 clones, approximately 10% of them seen just once; the ten biggest clones take up roughly 7%. The chain combines TRBV29-1 with TRBJ1-1; D gene uncertain. The sequence was collected from a woman aged 40 to 49 in good health and CMV-seropositive. Sequencing was done on a sample of PBMCs. The CDR3 loop reads CSVESGLGTEAFF. The CDR3, as DNA: TGCAGCGTTGAGTCGGGATTAGGCACTGAAGCTTTCTTT.